This T cell receptor (beta chain) appears in the sequencing data of a study of cytomegalovirus exposure and HLA in healthy donors. Germline V gene data show CDR1 as MDHEN and CDR2 as SYDVKM. The CDR3 totals 14 residues. Germline trimming cut 5 bases from V and 11 bases from J; bases unmatched to any gene: 9. Assay: immunoSEQ multiplex PCR; the TCRdb copy retains only in-frame clones and omits some. The repertoire holds tens of thousands of clones, with around 95% as singletons. The sample was PBMCs. The V call is TRBV28, the J call TRBJ1-5; 10 nucleotides line up with TRBD1. The origin of this receptor is a man between 18 and 29 years old in good health and CMV-seropositive. The CDR3 region has the DNA TGTGCCAGCAGTCTCCGGACAGGGGGTAGGTCCCAGCATTTT. As protein: CASSLRTGGRSQHF.